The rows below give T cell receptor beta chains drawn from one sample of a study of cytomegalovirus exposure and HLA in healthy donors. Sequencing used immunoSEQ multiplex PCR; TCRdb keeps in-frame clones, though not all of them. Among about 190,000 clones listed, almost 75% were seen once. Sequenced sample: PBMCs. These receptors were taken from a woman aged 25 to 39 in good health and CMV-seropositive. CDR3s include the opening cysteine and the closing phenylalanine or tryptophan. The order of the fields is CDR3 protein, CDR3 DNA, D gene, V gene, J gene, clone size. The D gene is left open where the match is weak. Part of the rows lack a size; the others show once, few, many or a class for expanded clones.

CDR3aa: CASSQGAGAYEQYF; CDR3nt: TGCGCCAGCAGCCAGGGGGCAGGGGCCTACGAGCAGTACTTC; d_gene: TRBD1; v_gene: TRBV5-1; j_gene: TRBJ2-7; abundance: NA
CDR3aa: CASSDSRVPSGETQYF; CDR3nt: TGTGCCAGCAGTGATAGTCGGGTTCCATCGGGGGAGACCCAGTACTTC; d_gene: NA; v_gene: TRBV2; j_gene: TRBJ2-5; abundance: NA
CDR3aa: CASIGKLGQGNNEQFF; CDR3nt: TGCGCCAGCATCGGTAAATTGGGACAGGGGAACAATGAGCAGTTCTTC; d_gene: TRBD1; v_gene: TRBV10-1; j_gene: TRBJ2-1; abundance: NA
CDR3aa: CASRSAGRRRDEQYF; CDR3nt: TGCGCCAGCAGGAGCGCGGGGCGCCGTAGGGACGAGCAGTACTTC; d_gene: NA; v_gene: TRBV5-1; j_gene: TRBJ2-7; abundance: NA
CDR3aa: CASSQQSWARDTEAFF; CDR3nt: TGTGCCAGCTCACAACAGTCCTGGGCCAGGGACACTGAAGCTTTCTTT; d_gene: NA; v_gene: TRBV18; j_gene: TRBJ1-1; abundance: NA
CDR3aa: CASSYRGSEQFF; CDR3nt: TGTGCCAGCAGTTACAGGGGGAGTGAGCAGTTCTTC; d_gene: NA; v_gene: TRBV6-6; j_gene: TRBJ2-1; abundance: NA
CDR3aa: CASSPQGIEQYF; CDR3nt: TGTGCCAGCAGCCCACAGGGTATCGAGCAGTACTTC; d_gene: NA; v_gene: TRBV9; j_gene: TRBJ2-7; abundance: NA
CDR3aa: CASSALAAPVDEQFF; CDR3nt: TGTGCCAGCAGTGCACTAGCGGCGCCGGTAGATGAGCAGTTCTTC; d_gene: TRBD2; v_gene: TRBV27; j_gene: TRBJ2-1; abundance: NA
CDR3aa: CASSLGAGAFAGELFF; CDR3nt: TGCGCCAGCAGCTTGGGTGCAGGGGCGTTCGCCGGGGAGCTGTTTTTT; d_gene: NA; v_gene: TRBV5-1; j_gene: TRBJ2-2; abundance: NA
CDR3aa: CSVAGQSGANVLTF; CDR3nt: TGCAGCGTCGCCGGACAGTCGGGGGCCAACGTCCTGACTTTC; d_gene: NA; v_gene: TRBV29-1; j_gene: TRBJ2-6; abundance: NA
CDR3aa: CASSLGGVKFF; CDR3nt: TGTGCCAGCAGTCTGGGGGGGGTTAAGTTCTTC; d_gene: TRBD2; v_gene: TRBV28; j_gene: TRBJ2-1; abundance: once
CDR3aa: CASTDLRGTEAFF; CDR3nt: TGTGCCAGCACGGACCTCCGGGGCACTGAAGCTTTCTTT; d_gene: NA; v_gene: TRBV2; j_gene: TRBJ1-1; abundance: NA
CDR3aa: CASSSRDRGLTGANVLTF; CDR3nt: TGTGCCAGCAGTTCCCGGGACAGGGGGCTTACTGGGGCCAACGTCCTGACTTTC; d_gene: TRBD1; v_gene: TRBV28; j_gene: TRBJ2-6; abundance: NA
CDR3aa: CSSSLVVTPEETQYF; CDR3nt: TGTTCCAGCAGCTTAGTTGTGACACCCGAGGAGACCCAGTACTTC; d_gene: NA; v_gene: TRBV7-9; j_gene: TRBJ2-5; abundance: NA
CDR3aa: CASSLDFRYEQYF; CDR3nt: TGCGCCAGCAGCTTGGACTTCCGCTACGAGCAGTACTTC; d_gene: NA; v_gene: TRBV5-1; j_gene: TRBJ2-7; abundance: NA
CDR3aa: CASSAALNGEAFF; CDR3nt: TGTGCCAGCAGTGCCGCCCTTAACGGTGAAGCTTTCTTT; d_gene: NA; v_gene: TRBV2; j_gene: TRBJ1-1; abundance: once
CDR3aa: CASSQDYPAGAYEQYF; CDR3nt: TGTGCCAGCAGCCAAGATTATCCGGCGGGAGCGTACGAGCAGTACTTC; d_gene: TRBD2; v_gene: TRBV4-2; j_gene: TRBJ2-7; abundance: NA
CDR3aa: CATSTSRGMVHEQYF; CDR3nt: TGTGCCACCAGCACCTCCCGGGGAATGGTCCACGAGCAGTACTTC; d_gene: NA; v_gene: TRBV15; j_gene: TRBJ2-7; abundance: NA
CDR3aa: CSSSLAGLAGDNEQFF; CDR3nt: TGTTCCAGCAGCTTAGCGGGACTAGCGGGAGATAATGAGCAGTTCTTC; d_gene: TRBD2; v_gene: TRBV7-9; j_gene: TRBJ2-1; abundance: NA
CDR3aa: CATSREGRNTEAFF; CDR3nt: TGTGCCACCAGCAGAGAGGGCAGGAACACTGAAGCTTTCTTT; d_gene: NA; v_gene: TRBV15; j_gene: TRBJ1-1; abundance: NA
CDR3aa: CASSEGGVYEQYF; CDR3nt: TGTGCCAGCAGTGAGGGCGGGGTCTACGAGCAGTACTTC; d_gene: NA; v_gene: TRBV6-5; j_gene: TRBJ2-7; abundance: NA
CDR3aa: CASSFAAGGADTQYF; CDR3nt: TGCGCCAGCAGCTTCGCAGCGGGAGGCGCAGATACGCAGTATTTT; d_gene: TRBD2; v_gene: TRBV5-1; j_gene: TRBJ2-3; abundance: NA
CDR3aa: CASSIGLAGPGEQYF; CDR3nt: TGTGCTAGCAGCATAGGACTAGCGGGGCCTGGCGAGCAGTACTTC; d_gene: TRBD2; v_gene: TRBV7-7; j_gene: TRBJ2-7; abundance: NA
CDR3aa: CASKRLAGQSETQYF; CDR3nt: TGCGCCAGCAAACGACTAGCGGGACAGAGCGAGACCCAGTACTTC; d_gene: TRBD2; v_gene: TRBV5-1; j_gene: TRBJ2-5; abundance: NA
CDR3aa: CSSSLRRGLGTGELFF; CDR3nt: TGTTCCAGCAGCCTTCGCAGGGGACTAGGCACCGGGGAGCTGTTTTTT; d_gene: TRBD2; v_gene: TRBV7-9; j_gene: TRBJ2-2; abundance: NA
CDR3aa: CAISESRRAGGKNIQYF; CDR3nt: TGTGCCATCAGTGAGTCGAGAAGGGCAGGGGGAAAAAACATTCAGTACTTC; d_gene: TRBD1; v_gene: TRBV10-3; j_gene: TRBJ2-4; abundance: NA
CDR3aa: CASSPTGPDGYTF; CDR3nt: TGTGCCAGCAGCCCAACAGGGCCCGATGGCTACACCTTC; d_gene: NA; v_gene: TRBV7-8; j_gene: TRBJ1-2; abundance: NA
CDR3aa: CASSFGGGNTIYF; CDR3nt: TGTGCCAGCAGCTTCGGGGGTGGAAACACCATATATTTT; d_gene: NA; v_gene: TRBV5-4; j_gene: TRBJ1-3; abundance: NA
CDR3aa: CASSLWTSGGQGNEQFF; CDR3nt: TGTGCCAGCAGTTTATGGACTAGCGGGGGCCAGGGCAATGAGCAGTTCTTC; d_gene: TRBD2; v_gene: TRBV28; j_gene: TRBJ2-1; abundance: NA
CDR3aa: CASSFIGRDEQYF; CDR3nt: TGTGCCAGCAGCTTCATAGGGAGGGACGAGCAGTACTTC; d_gene: TRBD2; v_gene: TRBV7-9; j_gene: TRBJ2-7; abundance: once
CDR3aa: CASSLPETGVRNTIYF; CDR3nt: TGTGCCAGCAGCTTACCCGAGACAGGGGTGAGAAACACCATATATTTT; d_gene: TRBD1; v_gene: TRBV7-2; j_gene: TRBJ1-3; abundance: NA
CDR3aa: CASSNLTGDGTEAFF; CDR3nt: TGTGCCAGCAGCAATTTAACAGGGGATGGCACTGAAGCTTTCTTT; d_gene: NA; v_gene: TRBV21-1; j_gene: TRBJ1-1; abundance: NA
CDR3aa: CASSLGLGGTEAFF; CDR3nt: TGTGCCAGCAGTTTGGGCCTGGGAGGCACTGAAGCTTTCTTT; d_gene: NA; v_gene: TRBV27; j_gene: TRBJ1-1; abundance: once
CDR3aa: CASSELANDEQYF; CDR3nt: TGTGCCAGCAGTGAACTAGCGAACGACGAGCAGTACTTC; d_gene: TRBD2; v_gene: TRBV6-5; j_gene: TRBJ2-7; abundance: NA
CDR3aa: CASSLLGGYSNQPQHF; CDR3nt: TGTGCCAGCTCCCTTTTAGGCGGATATAGCAATCAGCCCCAGCATTTT; d_gene: NA; v_gene: TRBV27; j_gene: TRBJ1-5; abundance: NA
CDR3aa: CASRDRGRSDAYTF; CDR3nt: TGTGCCAGCAGGGACAGGGGCCGCTCGGATGCCTACACCTTC; d_gene: TRBD1; v_gene: TRBV5-4; j_gene: TRBJ1-2; abundance: NA